These 23 T cell receptor beta chains came from one sample sequenced in a study of T cells in localized non-small cell lung cancer. Method: immunoSEQ multiplex PCR; TCRdb's copy keeps in-frame clones and lacks some. The sample carries 1,400 or so clones, 30% to 40% recorded once. The sequencing here drew on normal lung tissue next to the tumor, taken before any cancer treatment. The receptors shown here come from a man aged 35 to 69 with stage I lung adenocarcinoma.

CDR3 nucleotide sequence: TGTGCCAGCAGCGATACAGGGGGCGTGTGGCAGCCCCAGCATTTT. This gives the protein CASSDTGGVWQPQHF. This chain connects TRBV28 to TRBJ1-5, with 9 bases that match TRBD1. V shed 6 bases, J shed 7 bases, and the junction held 10 bases outside the gene matches. The CDR3 covers 15 residues. Germline V gives CDR1 MDHEN, CDR2 SYDVKM.

The V gene is TRBV10-1, the J gene TRBJ2-3; D unclear. CDR3 length: 13 residues. The V end lost 7 bases, the J end lost 0 bases, and 8 bases lay between the germline ends. Germline V gene data show CDR1 as WNHNN and CDR2 as SYGVQD (reference sequence). CDR3 region: CASKFTSTDTQYF. The CDR3 DNA sequence: TGCGCCAGCAAGTTCACTAGCACAGATACGCAGTATTTT.

This clone is large within its sample. The CDR3 is CASSLMSQGNSPLHF. The CDR3 DNA reads as TGTGCCAGCAGTTTAATGTCGCAGGGTAATTCACCCCTCCACTTT. The chain carries TRBV28 and TRBJ1-6; D is possibly TRBD1 (5 bases). Germline loops: CDR1 MDHEN, CDR2 SYDVKM. The CDR3 is 15 amino acids. V dropped 2 bases and J dropped 6 bases, with 11 bases sitting between them.

This clone came up once. This chain links TRBV25-1 with TRBJ2-3; 15 bases map to TRBD2. Germline V lookup: CDR1 MGHDK, CDR2 SYGVNS. The CDR3 spans 18 residues. V was pared by 4 bases and J by 4 bases, with 9 bases of the junction left unmatched. CDR3 bases: TGTGCCAGCAGTGTCGGACTAGCGGGAGGGCCTGGCCCAGATACGCAGTATTTT. Amino acids: CASSVGLAGGPGPDTQYF.

This clone was detected only a few times. This chain links TRBV19 with TRBJ1-2, with D perhaps TRBD1 (5 bases). The CDR3 sequence is 13 residues long. Between the trimmed V and J ends, which lost 5 bases and 5 bases, there was a span of 12 bases. Germline loops: CDR1 LNHDA, CDR2 SQIVND (reference sequence). The DNA of the CDR3 is TGTGCCAGTAGTGAACGGGACGGGTATGGCTACACCTTC. It yields the protein CASSERDGYGYTF. The whole variable domain, remainder taken from reference TRBV19 and TRBJ1-2, is DGGITQSPKYLFRKEGQNVTLSCEQNLNHDAMYWYRQDPGQGLRLIYYSQIVNDFQKGDIAEGYSVSREKKESFPLTVTSAQKNPTAFYLCASSERDGYGYTFGSGTRLTVV.

The V and J genes are TRBV19 and TRBJ2-3; 8 bases agree with TRBD2. The V gene end was trimmed by 5 bases and the J gene end by 0 bases; junction bases not matched to a gene: 13. CDR3 length: 18 amino acids. Germline V gene data show CDR1 as LNHDA and CDR2 as SQIVND (reference sequence). The CDR3, as DNA: TGTGCCAGTAGTCCCCGTCGGGGCGGGGGGCGCAGCACAGATACGCAGTATTTT. It translates to CASSPRRGGGRSTDTQYF.

The rearrangement links TRBV18 to TRBJ1-5, with TRBD1 matching 11 bases. The CDR3 is 17 amino acids. Unmatched junction bases numbered 5, after V lost 2 bases and J lost 2 bases. Germline CDR1 and CDR2: KGHSH and LQKENI. The CDR3 DNA follows: TGTGCCAGCTCACCAGGACAGGGGGCGAGTGGCAATCAGCCCCAGCATTTT. Translation: CASSPGQGASGNQPQHF.

The chain uses TRBV18 and TRBJ2-1; D might be TRBD2 (7 bases). Germline values: CDR1 KGHSH, CDR2 LQKENI. V was pared by 4 bases and J by 1 base, with 11 bases between. The CDR3 spans 15 residues. The CDR3 DNA is TGTGCCAGCTCACGCGGGGGCTTTTCCTACAATGAGCAGTTCTTC. Protein product: CASSRGGFSYNEQFF.

This clone showed up just a few times. One end of the junction does not line up with germline, which may come from a read error. The CDR3 nucleotides read TGTGCCAGCAGCTCGTGGCCCCCGGGCGGGAGGGGGATGGTCTTC. Its protein is CASSSWPPGGRGMVF. The V and J genes are TRBV11-3 and TRBJ2-1, with 9 bases matching TRBD2. Germline V gene lookup returns CDR1 SGHNT and CDR2 YENEEA. This CDR3 is 15 amino acids long.

The chain combines TRBV30 with TRBJ2-6; D unresolved. The CDR3 length is 17 residues. With 5 bases removed from V and 0 bases from J, the gap between germline ends came to 17 bases. The V gene's germline CDR1 is GTSNPN and CDR2 SVGIG (reference sequence). The CDR3 spells CAWEPGEPFSGANVLTF. DNA of the CDR3: TGTGCCTGGGAACCGGGTGAGCCCTTCTCTGGGGCCAACGTCCTGACTTTC.

This clone was detected once. The chain couples TRBV6-8 to TRBJ2-1; possible D gene TRBD1, 5 bases. Germline V gives CDR1 MNHGY, CDR2 SAAAGT. The CDR3 runs to 15 residues. Trimming stripped 11 bases from V and 0 bases from J, with 17 bases between. CDR3 DNA: TGTGCCGGCGTAGGGGCCCCCAGCTCCTACAATGAGCAGTTCTTC. Protein: CAGVGAPSSYNEQFF.

This CDR3 reads CASSLSKREGVNNEQFF. The CDR3 DNA follows: TGTGCCAGCAGCCTTTCAAAGCGGGAGGGCGTAAACAATGAGCAGTTCTTC. V and J are TRBV14 and TRBJ2-1, with TRBD2 matching over 10 bases. The CDR3 runs to 17 residues. Trimming cost V 4 bases and J 5 bases; bases outside gene matches: 11. The germline V gene has CDR1 SGHDN and CDR2 FVKESK. The full variable domain, its missing parts supplied by reference TRBV14 and TRBJ2-1, is EAGVTQFPSHSVIEKGQTVTLRCDPISGHDNLYWYRRVMGKEIKFLLHFVKESKQDESGMPNNRFLAERTGGTYSTLKVQPAELEDSGVYFCASSLSKREGVNNEQFFGPGTRLTVL.

Only a few counts were recorded for this clone. This chain joins TRBV11-3 and TRBJ2-2; 9 bases line up with TRBD1. With V trimmed by 3 bases and J by 4 bases, 6 bases remained unmatched. This CDR3 contains 16 residues. The germline V gene encodes CDR1 SGHNT and CDR2 YENEEA. The CDR3: CASSFAPGQGTGELFF. CDR3 nucleotides: TGTGCCAGCAGCTTTGCCCCGGGACAGGGCACCGGGGAGCTGTTTTTT.

V and J are TRBV28 and TRBJ2-1; TRBD2 matches at 12 bases. This CDR3 is 15 amino acids long. Germline V gives CDR1 MDHEN, CDR2 SYDVKM. V was pared by 4 bases and J by 8 bases, with 6 bases of the junction left unmatched. In nucleotides, the CDR3 is TGTGCCAGCAGTTCCCCTAGCGGGAGGGTCTATGAGCAGTTCTTC. Protein product: CASSSPSGRVYEQFF.

This clone was counted a few times. The chain couples TRBV6-8 to TRBJ2-5, with no clear D. The CDR3 loop spans 14 amino acids. V lost 5 bases, J lost 4 bases, and 14 bases lay in between. Germline V gene sequence: CDR1 MNHGY, CDR2 SAAAGT. CDR3 in DNA: TGTGCCAGCAGTCAACTAACGAGTGGAGAGACCCAGTACTTC. Translation gives CASSQLTSGETQYF.

This rearrangement joins TRBV16 to TRBJ2-3; 8 nucleotides line up with TRBD1. Unmatched junction bases numbered 8, after V lost 6 bases and J lost 3 bases. The CDR3 length is 15 residues. Germline V gives CDR1 KGHSY, CDR2 FQNENV. Here the CDR3 reads CASSLGGQGTDTQYF. The CDR3, as DNA: TGTGCCAGCAGTCTCGGTGGACAGGGTACAGATACGCAGTATTTT.

This clone was found a few times. V gene TRBV23-1 combines with J gene TRBJ1-1; no clear D gene. TRBV23-1 is an ORF, and what it does is uncertain. V was clipped by 6 bases and J by 7 bases, with 15 bases between them. This CDR3 has 13 residues. The CDR3 DNA is TGCGCCAGCAGCTTAGTTTCCTGGGGTGAAGCTTTCTTT. Protein: CASSLVSWGEAFF.

This clone qualifies as medium-sized. This rearrangement joins TRBV11-3 to TRBJ1-4, with 8 bases aligning to TRBD1. This CDR3 has 14 amino acids. CDR1 SGHNT and CDR2 YENEEA come from the germline V gene. Germline trimming cut 4 bases from V and 10 bases from J; bases unmatched to any gene: 8. The CDR3 here is CASSSWTGLGKLFF. DNA for the CDR3: TGTGCCAGCAGCTCCTGGACAGGGTTGGGAAAACTGTTTTTT. Full variable domain (rest looked up from reference TRBV11-3 and TRBJ1-4): EAGVVQSPRYKIIEKKQPVAFWCNPISGHNTLYWYLQNLGQGPELLIRYENEEAVDDSQLPKDRFSAERLKGVDSTLKIQPAELGDSAVYLCASSSWTGLGKLFFGSGTQLSVL.

The chain links TRBV30 to TRBJ1-6; D not resolved. CDR1 and CDR2 (germline): GTSNPN, SVGIG (reference sequence). The CDR3 is 13 amino acids. Trimming pared 0 bases from V and 8 bases from J, leaving 8 bases between. The DNA for the CDR3 is TGTGCCTGGAGTGTATCCGATCATTCACCCCTCCACTTT. As protein: CAWSVSDHSPLHF. Drawing the rest from reference TRBV30 and TRBJ1-6, the complete variable domain is SQTIHQWPATLVQPVGSPLSLECTVEGTSNPNLYWYRQAAGRGLQLLFYSVGIGQISSEVPQNLSASRPQDRQFILSSKKLLLSDSGFYLCAWSVSDHSPLHFGNGTRLTVT.

This sequence joins TRBV6-8 and TRBJ2-5; a possible D gene is TRBD1 (6 bases). This CDR3 has 15 amino acids. Looked up from germline, CDR1 is MNHGY and CDR2 is SAAAGT. The V and J ends lost 0 bases and 3 bases respectively, with 11 bases between them. CDR3 nucleotides: TGTGCCAGCAGTTACTCGATGAACAGGGAAGAGACCCAGTACTTC. Encoded protein: CASSYSMNREETQYF.

The J gene is TRBJ2-5, the V gene TRBV9; 9 bases align to TRBD1. The junction had 3 bases not matched to a gene; V was cut back by 10 bases and J by 2 bases. This CDR3 spans 12 amino acids. Germline assignment: CDR1 SGDLS and CDR2 YYNGEE. The CDR3 nucleotides are TGTGCCGGACAGGGGTGGCAAGAGACCCAGTACTTC. This sequence encodes CAGQGWQETQYF.

The CDR3 sequence is CAIYPGQGEEAFF. CDR3 nucleotides: TGTGCCATCTACCCGGGACAGGGGGAAGAAGCTTTCTTT. This chain links TRBV28 with TRBJ1-1; 11 nucleotides agree with TRBD1. V gave up 10 bases and J gave up 8 bases; unmatched junction bases: 9. Germline V lookup: CDR1 MDHEN, CDR2 SYDVKM. CDR3 length equals 13 residues.

This clone qualifies as large. The chain is built from TRBV11-3 and TRBJ2-2; 7 bases fit TRBD2. Trimming removed 6 bases from V and 6 bases from J; junction bases left unmatched: 10. Germline V gives CDR1 SGHNT, CDR2 YENEEA. This CDR3 is 15 amino acids long. The CDR3 is CASSSPGGKSGELFF. In DNA form, the CDR3 reads TGTGCCAGCAGTTCCCCCGGGGGGAAGTCCGGGGAGCTGTTTTTT.